The source of this T cell receptor beta chain is a study of T cell responses to AZD1222 COVID-19 vaccine. Study context: Both about-4-week and about-12-week second-dose recipients were combined.

This table comes from immunoSEQ multiplex PCR, and its TCRdb copy is limited to in-frame clones, with some not included. The table includes about 110,000 clones, 70% to 90% detected once. Note on this clone: As yet, its antigen is unknown.

General study results and limits: Recipients of AZD1222 seropositive at baseline numbered only 5 to 7. Repertoire collection took place solely once the T cell response had peaked. Per reports, nearly half of all spike-specific TCRs target regions that are unmutated in variants.

This CDR3 is built from 15 residues. The germline V gene has CDR1 MNHEY and CDR2 SMNVEV (reference sequence). V lost 7 bases to trimming and J lost 2 bases, with 15 bases between them. This material consisted of peripheral blood, taken on day 0 of AZD1222 vaccination. The sequence derives from an adult in good health. The chain recombines TRBV27 with TRBJ1-3, with a tentative D call TRBD1 (6 bases). CDR3 DNA: TGTGCCAGCACCTTCCTTTGGACAGCTGGAAACACCATATATTTT. The encoded protein is CASTFLWTAGNTIYF.